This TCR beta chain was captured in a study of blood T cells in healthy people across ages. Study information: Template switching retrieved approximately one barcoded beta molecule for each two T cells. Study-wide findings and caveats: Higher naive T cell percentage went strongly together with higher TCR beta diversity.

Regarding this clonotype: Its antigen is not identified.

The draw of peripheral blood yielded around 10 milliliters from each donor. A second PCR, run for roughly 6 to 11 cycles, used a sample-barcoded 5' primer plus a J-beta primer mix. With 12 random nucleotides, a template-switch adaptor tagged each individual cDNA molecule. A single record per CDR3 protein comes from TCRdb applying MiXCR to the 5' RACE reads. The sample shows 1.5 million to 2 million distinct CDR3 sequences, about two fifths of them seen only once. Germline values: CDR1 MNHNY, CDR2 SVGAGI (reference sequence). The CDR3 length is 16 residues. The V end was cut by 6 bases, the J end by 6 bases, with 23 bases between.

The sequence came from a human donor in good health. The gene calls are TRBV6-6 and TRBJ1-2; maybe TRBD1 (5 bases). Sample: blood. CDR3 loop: CASSQPGDLRGDGYTF. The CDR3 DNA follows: TGTGCCAGCAGCCAACCCGGGGACCTCCGAGGAGATGGCTACACCTTC.